Listed here are 32 T cell receptor beta chains from one sample, sequenced in a study of T cell changes during pregnancy in multiple sclerosis. Sequencing used immunoSEQ multiplex PCR; TCRdb keeps in-frame clones, though not all of them. This table has roughly 48,000 clones, roughly 92% appearing once. Sequences were derived from CD4+ T cells from peripheral blood mononuclear cells, sampled in the second trimester of pregnancy. These receptors were obtained from a female donor in good health, enrolled as a control in a pregnancy study.

J is TRBJ1-3 and V is TRBV7-9; TRBD1 agrees at 7 bases. The CDR3 is 15 residues long. The J segment lost 6 bases and the V segment lost 0 bases, leaving 5 bases of the junction unmatched. Germline values: CDR1 SEHNR, CDR2 FQNEAQ (reference sequence). The CDR3 loop reads CASSLAAGGANTIYF. CDR3 nucleotides: TGTGCCAGCAGCTTAGCGGCAGGGGGAGCAAACACCATATATTTT.

This clone was observed a handful of times. V gene TRBV2 combines with J gene TRBJ1-1; D uncertain. The CDR3 consists of 12 residues. The V end was cut by 5 bases, the J end by 7 bases, with 11 bases between. CDR1 is SNHLY and CDR2 is FYNNEI in the germline V gene. CDR3 sequence reads: CASSSQRIEAFF. CDR3 coding DNA: TGTGCCAGCAGTTCTCAGCGAATTGAAGCTTTCTTT.

The chain couples TRBV5-1 to TRBJ1-6; 7 nucleotides align to TRBD1. Germline loops: CDR1 SGHRS, CDR2 YFSETQ. Trimming took 6 bases from V and 6 from J; bases not matched to a gene: 9. The CDR3 consists of 15 residues. For the CDR3, the DNA is TGCGCCAGCAACCCTACGGGACAGCCTAATTCACCCCTCCACTTT. Protein product: CASNPTGQPNSPLHF.

This clone was seen a handful of times. The chain employs TRBV18 and TRBJ1-1; tentative D call: TRBD1 (5 bases). The CDR3 is 14 residues long. With 3 bases removed from V and 2 bases from J, the gap between germline ends came to 10 bases. Per the germline V gene, CDR1 is KGHSH and CDR2 is LQKENI. The CDR3 DNA reads as TGTGCCAGCTCACCCCGGGGGGTTAACACTGAAGCTTTCTTT. It yields the protein CASSPRGVNTEAFF.

This clone was recorded once. The chain carries TRBV21-1 and TRBJ1-4. TRBV21-1 is described as a pseudogene. This CDR3 spans 18 amino acids. CDR3 sequence: CASSPKPRRVITNEKLFF. CDR3 DNA: TGTGCCAGCAGCCCAAAGCCGCGGAGGGTGATTACTAATGAAAAACTGTTTTTT.

The J gene is TRBJ1-1, the V gene TRBV5-1; 7 nucleotides match TRBD1. The V gene's germline CDR1 is SGHRS and CDR2 YFSETQ. This CDR3 is built from 14 residues. V shed 0 bases, J shed 6 bases, and the junction held 5 bases outside the gene matches. The DNA of the CDR3 is TGCGCCAGCAGCTTGGAAGAGGGGGCCGCTGAAGCTTTCTTT. Translating gives CASSLEEGAAEAFF.

The gene calls are TRBV7-3 and TRBJ2-1; D is unresolved. The CDR3 length is 13 residues. Trimming took off 2 bases at V and 5 bases at J, with 7 bases between the two ends. Germline lookup yields CDR1 SGHTA and CDR2 FQGTGA. The CDR3 loop is CASSLESHNEQFF. The CDR3 coding sequence is TGTGCCAGCAGCTTAGAGTCCCACAATGAGCAGTTCTTC.

This chain joins TRBV6-4 and TRBJ2-2; possible D gene TRBD2, 5 bases. The germline V and J ends were trimmed by 4 bases and 0 bases, with 12 bases remaining between them. The length of the CDR3 is 16 residues. Germline V CDR1 and CDR2: MRHNA, SNTAGT. The CDR3 DNA reads TGTGCCAGCAGTGGGGAGCGGCGGACGAACACCGGGGAGCTGTTTTTT. Translated: CASSGERRTNTGELFF.

The chain links TRBV5-8 to TRBJ1-1; D is unresolved. Germline values: CDR1 SGHTS, CDR2 YDEGEE. CDR3 length: 12 residues. V lost 4 bases and J lost 6, with 10 bases in between. CDR3 region: CASSPRHAEAFF. CDR3 nucleotides: TGTGCCAGCAGCCCCAGACATGCTGAAGCTTTCTTT.

This clone appeared once. This rearrangement joins TRBV6-4 to TRBJ1-5, with D possibly matching TRBD1 (5 bases). CDR1 MRHNA and CDR2 SNTAGT come from the germline V gene. V lost 0 bases and J lost 2, with 17 bases in between. The CDR3 consists of 18 residues. CDR3 DNA sequence: TGTGCCAGCAGTGACTCGAGTGGGGGGACCTATGGCAATCAGCCCCAGCATTTT. Translating gives CASSDSSGGTYGNQPQHF.

The chain carries TRBV28 and TRBJ1-3, with 8 nucleotides matching TRBD1. The length of the CDR3 is 15 residues. Germline V CDR1 and CDR2: MDHEN, SYDVKM. V was pared by 5 bases and J by 4 bases, with 7 bases of the junction left unmatched. Written as DNA, the CDR3 is TGTGCCAGCAGTCCCAGGGGGCTATCCGGAAACACCATATATTTT. Residues: CASSPRGLSGNTIYF.

The chain employs TRBV14 and TRBJ1-1; TRBD1 agrees at 8 bases. The CDR3 is 15 amino acids. Germline values: CDR1 SGHDN, CDR2 FVKESK. After removal of 1 base from V and 2 bases from J, the junction contained 3 bases not matched to a gene. In DNA, the CDR3 is TGTGCCAGCAGCCAAGCCCCAGGGGGCAACACTGAAGCTTTCTTT. Its protein is CASSQAPGGNTEAFF.

In regard to this clone: The junction differs from germline at one of its ends, possibly a read error. This rearrangement joins TRBV6-1 to TRBJ1-1; D perhaps matches TRBD1 (6 bases). This CDR3 is 13 amino acids long. Germline V CDR1 and CDR2: MNHNS, SASEGT. CDR3 residues: CASSELGGAGLLF. As DNA, the CDR3 is TGTGCCAGCAGTGAATTAGGGGGGGCGGGTTTGCTTTTT.

The rearrangement links TRBV30 to TRBJ1-2; D is possibly TRBD1 (6 bases). Trimming took 2 bases from V and 4 from J, leaving 14 bases between them. CDR1 is GTSNPN and CDR2 is SVGIG in the germline V gene (reference sequence). The CDR3 covers 14 residues. CDR3: CAWSRRTAVYGYTF. DNA of the CDR3: TGTGCCTGGAGTCGCCGGACAGCAGTCTATGGCTACACCTTC. The full variable domain, with the rest looked up from reference TRBV30 and TRBJ1-2, is SQTIHQWPATLVQPVGSPLSLECTVEGTSNPNLYWYRQAAGRGLQLLFYSVGIGQISSEVPQNLSASRPQDRQFILSSKKLLLSDSGFYLCAWSRRTAVYGYTFGSGTRLTVV.

In this sample, this clone turned up once. V usage is TRBV28 and J usage is TRBJ2-3; TRBD2 is a possible D gene (5 bases). The CDR3 covers 18 residues. The germline gives CDR1 MDHEN, CDR2 SYDVKM. V was trimmed by 3 bases and J by 2 bases, leaving 21 bases between them. The CDR3 spells CASSFSFRGSPTTDTQYF. The DNA for the CDR3 is TGTGCCAGCAGTTTTAGTTTCCGGGGTTCTCCAACCACAGATACGCAGTATTTT. The full variable domain, in which reference TRBV28 and TRBJ2-3 provide the parts outside the CDR3, is DVKVTQSSRYLVKRTGEKVFLECVQDMDHENMFWYRQDPGLGLRLIYFSYDVKMKEKGDIPEGYSVSREKKERFSLILESASTNQTSMYLCASSFSFRGSPTTDTQYFGPGTRLTVL.

V usage is TRBV6-5 and J usage is TRBJ2-7, with D perhaps TRBD2 (7 bases). Germline loops: CDR1 MNHEY, CDR2 SVGAGI. V shed 8 bases and J shed 5 bases, with 13 bases lying between them. The CDR3 length is 12 residues. CDR3 in amino acids: CASAGGANEQYF. For the CDR3, the DNA is TGTGCCAGCGCTGGGGGGGCGAACGAGCAGTACTTC.

The V and J genes are TRBV7-9 and TRBJ2-1; D gene uncertain. From germline, CDR1 is SEHNR and CDR2 FQNEAQ (reference sequence). The CDR3 loop spans 16 amino acids. Trimming stripped 3 bases from V and 0 bases from J, with 12 bases between. CDR3 coding DNA: TGTGCCAGCAGCTTGAGTAGCCGTGGCTCCTACAATGAGCAGTTCTTC. Translation: CASSLSSRGSYNEQFF.

The V and J genes are TRBV7-2 and TRBJ1-2; 7 bases are shared with TRBD1. CDR3 length equals 14 residues. The V gene end was trimmed by 2 bases and the J gene end by 7 bases; junction bases not matched to a gene: 7. Germline CDR1 and CDR2: SGHTA and FQGNSA. DNA of the CDR3: TGTGCCAGCAGCTTAAACCCAGGGGGAAGTGGCTACACCTTC. As protein: CASSLNPGGSGYTF.

The V and J genes are TRBV19 and TRBJ2-2, with D possibly TRBD1 on 6 matching bases. The CDR3 loop spans 15 amino acids. The V end lost 5 bases, the J end lost 4 bases, and 14 bases lay between the germline ends. The germline V gene encodes CDR1 LNHDA and CDR2 SQIVND (reference sequence). The CDR3 is CASSPFPQGTGELFF. CDR3 nucleotide sequence: TGTGCCAGTAGTCCTTTCCCACAGGGCACCGGGGAGCTGTTTTTT.

The table lists this clone with a few counts. The chain links TRBV5-1 to TRBJ1-1, with TRBD1 matching over 9 bases. This CDR3 is 13 amino acids long. The germline CDR1 and CDR2 sequences are SGHRS and YFSETQ. V lost 4 bases and J lost 3; bases outside the gene matches: 1. The CDR3 DNA sequence: TGCGCCAGCAGCCGGGACAGGGACACTGAAGCTTTCTTT. Translating gives CASSRDRDTEAFF.

The CDR3 DNA reads TGTGCCAGCAGTTCCGGACTGTGGGAGACCCAGTACTTC. Its translation: CASSSGLWETQYF. The chain is built from TRBV2 and TRBJ2-5, with D possibly being TRBD2 (5 bases). This CDR3 comprises 13 residues. Trimming took 5 bases from V and 5 from J, leaving 12 bases between them. Germline assignment: CDR1 SNHLY and CDR2 FYNNEI.

This clone was counted a single time. The CDR3 DNA reads as TGCGCCAGCAGCCCACTACAGGGGGCGTCCACAGATACGCAGTATTTT. Protein sequence: CASSPLQGASTDTQYF. V is TRBV5-1 and J is TRBJ2-3; 9 nucleotides line up with TRBD1. The V segment lost 4 bases and the J segment 2 bases; nucleotides outside the gene matches: 8. Germline assignment: CDR1 SGHRS and CDR2 YFSETQ. This CDR3 comprises 16 residues.

The V and J genes are TRBV9 and TRBJ2-2; 10 nucleotides line up with TRBD2. This CDR3 is 15 amino acids long. CDR1 SGDLS and CDR2 YYNGEE come from the germline V gene. V lost 4 bases to trimming and J lost 4 bases; unmatched junction nucleotides: 4. The CDR3 is CASSQREGSTGELFF. In nucleotides, the CDR3 is TGTGCCAGCAGCCAGCGGGAGGGGAGCACCGGGGAGCTGTTTTTT.

V is TRBV5-1 and J is TRBJ1-2, with TRBD1 as a possible D gene (6 bases). Trimming left V 3 bases short and J 2 bases short, with 14 bases between. Germline loops: CDR1 SGHRS, CDR2 YFSETQ. CDR3 length equals 15 residues. CDR3 bases: TGCGCCAGCAGCTCCAGGACGGGACAAAACTATGGCTACACCTTC. Amino acids: CASSSRTGQNYGYTF.

The V gene is TRBV28, the J gene TRBJ1-1; D is undetermined. This CDR3 spans 13 amino acids. V was pared by 6 bases and J by 5 bases, with 13 bases between. Germline CDR1 is MDHEN and CDR2 is SYDVKM. The CDR3 region is CASSPGGGTEAFF. Written as DNA, the CDR3 is TGTGCCAGCAGCCCGGGAGGCGGGACTGAAGCTTTCTTT.

The genes are TRBV19 and TRBJ1-2; D may be TRBD1 (5 bases). Germline V gene lookup returns CDR1 LNHDA and CDR2 SQIVND (reference sequence). The CDR3 covers 13 residues. V lost 8 bases, J lost 6 bases, and 16 bases lay in between. CDR3 region: CASGRKGGDGYTF. CDR3 in DNA: TGTGCCAGTGGGAGAAAGGGAGGGGATGGCTACACCTTC.

The CDR3 nucleotides are TGTGCCAGCAGTTACGAGCGGCTCTACGAGCAGTACTTC. It encodes CASSYERLYEQYF. This chain links TRBV6-6 with TRBJ2-7, with D perhaps TRBD2 (5 bases). The CDR3 consists of 13 residues. The V gene's germline CDR1 is MNHNY and CDR2 SVGAGI (reference sequence). Between the trimmed V and J ends, which lost 2 bases and 3 bases, there was a span of 8 bases.

The count of this clone is one. This sequence joins TRBV7-2 and TRBJ1-1; no firm D call. The CDR3 totals 13 residues. Germline CDR1 and CDR2: SGHTA and FQGNSA. V lost 3 bases and J lost 3, with 8 bases in between. The CDR3 loop reads CASSFRVDTEAFF. The CDR3 DNA is TGTGCCAGCAGCTTCCGGGTGGACACTGAAGCTTTCTTT.

The rearrangement joins TRBV6-5 to TRBJ1-6; a possible D gene is TRBD1 (5 bases). Germline CDR1 reads MNHEY; CDR2 reads SVGAGI. This CDR3 contains 13 residues. With 8 bases removed from V and 9 bases from J, the gap between germline ends came to 14 bases. In nucleotides, the CDR3 is TGTGCCAGCGATGCAGGGCCGGGTTCACCCCTCCACTTT. This gives the protein CASDAGPGSPLHF.

The chain has TRBV18 and TRBJ2-3; TRBD2 aligns across 10 bases. Germline V lookup: CDR1 KGHSH, CDR2 LQKENI. The CDR3 sequence is 13 residues long. J lost 9 bases, V lost 7 bases, and 7 bases had no gene match. The CDR3 sequence: CASYRLAGDTQYF. CDR3 DNA: TGTGCCAGCTACCGGCTAGCGGGAGACACGCAGTATTTT. The complete variable domain, with remaining parts taken from reference TRBV18 and TRBJ2-3, reads NAGVMQNPRHLVRRRGQEARLRCSPMKGHSHVYWYRQLPEEGLKFMVYLQKENIIDESGMPKERFSAEFPKEGPSILRIQQVVRGDSAAYFCASYRLAGDTQYFGPGTRLTVL.

The chain combines TRBV6-1 with TRBJ1-2; D might be TRBD1 (6 bases). Germline V lookup: CDR1 MNHNS, CDR2 SASEGT. The CDR3 loop spans 17 amino acids. V lost 1 base and J 0 bases, leaving 15 bases between the germline ends. CDR3 loop: CASSEGGRGAANYGYTF. The DNA of the CDR3 is TGTGCCAGCAGTGAAGGGGGGCGGGGGGCAGCTAACTATGGCTACACCTTC.

The CDR3 DNA is TGTGCCAGCAGCTTGAGACCCGGGACTAGTAGTGCGGATACGCAGTATTTT. Residues: CASSLRPGTSSADTQYF. The chain recombines TRBV7-3 with TRBJ2-3; 8 bases map to TRBD2. The CDR3 loop spans 17 amino acids. CDR1 SGHTA and CDR2 FQGTGA come from the germline V gene. The V segment lost 3 bases and the J segment 6 bases; nucleotides outside the gene matches: 14.